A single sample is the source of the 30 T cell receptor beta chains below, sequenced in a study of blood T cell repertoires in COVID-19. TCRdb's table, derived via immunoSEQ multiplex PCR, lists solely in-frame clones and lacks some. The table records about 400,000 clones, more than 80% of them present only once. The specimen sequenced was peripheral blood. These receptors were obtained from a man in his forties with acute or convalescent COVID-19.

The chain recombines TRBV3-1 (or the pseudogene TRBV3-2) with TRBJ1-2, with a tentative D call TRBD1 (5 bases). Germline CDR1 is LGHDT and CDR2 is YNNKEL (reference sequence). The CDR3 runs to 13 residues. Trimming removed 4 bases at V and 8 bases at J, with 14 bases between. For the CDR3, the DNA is TGTGCCAGCAGCCCCCAGACAGTCTTGGGCTACACCTTC. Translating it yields CASSPQTVLGYTF.

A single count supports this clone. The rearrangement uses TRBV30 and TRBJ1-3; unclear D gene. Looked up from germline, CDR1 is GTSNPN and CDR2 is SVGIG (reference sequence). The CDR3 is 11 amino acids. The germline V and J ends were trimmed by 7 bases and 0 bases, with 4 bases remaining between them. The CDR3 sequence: CASSSGNTIYF. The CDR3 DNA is TGTGCCTCCAGCTCTGGAAACACCATATATTTT.

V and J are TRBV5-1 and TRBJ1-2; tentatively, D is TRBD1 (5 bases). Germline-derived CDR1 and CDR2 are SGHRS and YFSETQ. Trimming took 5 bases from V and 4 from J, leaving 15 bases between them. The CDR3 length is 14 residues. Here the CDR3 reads CASSPTTGRYGYTF. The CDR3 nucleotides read TGCGCCAGCAGTCCTACTACAGGACGCTATGGCTACACCTTC.

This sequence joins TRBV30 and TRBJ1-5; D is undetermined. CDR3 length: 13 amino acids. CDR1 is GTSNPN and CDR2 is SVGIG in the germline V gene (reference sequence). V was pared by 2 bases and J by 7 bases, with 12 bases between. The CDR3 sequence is CAWSPPNAQPQHF. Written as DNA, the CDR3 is TGTGCCTGGAGTCCCCCTAATGCCCAGCCCCAGCATTTT.

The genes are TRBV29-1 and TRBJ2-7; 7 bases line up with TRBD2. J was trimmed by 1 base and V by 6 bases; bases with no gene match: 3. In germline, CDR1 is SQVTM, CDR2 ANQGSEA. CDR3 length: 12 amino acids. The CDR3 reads CSVGRGSYEQYF. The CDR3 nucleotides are TGCAGCGTCGGGCGGGGGTCCTACGAGCAGTACTTC.

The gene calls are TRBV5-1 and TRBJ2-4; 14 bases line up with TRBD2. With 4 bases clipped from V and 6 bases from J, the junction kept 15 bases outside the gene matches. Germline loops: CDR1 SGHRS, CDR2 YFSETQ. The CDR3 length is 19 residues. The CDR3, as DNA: TGCGCCAGCAGCCCCGGCAGACTAGCGGGGGGGCTTTTCGGAAACATTCAGTACTTC. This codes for CASSPGRLAGGLFGNIQYF.

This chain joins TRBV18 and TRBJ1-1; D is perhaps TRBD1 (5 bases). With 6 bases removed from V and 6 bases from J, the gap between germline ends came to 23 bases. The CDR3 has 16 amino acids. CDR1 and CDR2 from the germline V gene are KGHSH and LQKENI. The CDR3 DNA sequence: TGTGCCAGCTCCCCCCCGGGGGGAAGGGCTGGCCCTGAAGCTTTCTTT. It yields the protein CASSPPGGRAGPEAFF.

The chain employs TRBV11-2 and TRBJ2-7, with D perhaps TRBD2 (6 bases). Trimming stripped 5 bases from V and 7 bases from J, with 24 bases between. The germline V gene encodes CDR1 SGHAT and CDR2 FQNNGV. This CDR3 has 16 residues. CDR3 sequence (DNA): TGTGCCAGCAGCCGTCTGAAGCGGGCCGAATTGGGGGAGCAGTACTTC. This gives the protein CASSRLKRAELGEQYF.

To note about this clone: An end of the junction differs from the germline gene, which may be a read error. The CDR3 region has the DNA TGTGCCAGCAGCCGGAATCACAGGGCTAAGTATGGCTACACCTTC. This codes for CASSRNHRAKYGYTF. This chain uses TRBV5-4 with TRBJ1-2; possibly TRBD1 for D (6 bases). This CDR3 has 15 amino acids. Germline V gives CDR1 SGHNT, CDR2 YYREEE (reference sequence).

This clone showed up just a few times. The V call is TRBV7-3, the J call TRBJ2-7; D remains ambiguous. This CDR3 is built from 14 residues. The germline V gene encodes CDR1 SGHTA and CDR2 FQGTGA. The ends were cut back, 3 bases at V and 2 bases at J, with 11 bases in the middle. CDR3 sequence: CASSFKEFAYEQYF. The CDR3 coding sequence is TGTGCCAGCAGCTTTAAAGAGTTTGCCTACGAGCAGTACTTC.

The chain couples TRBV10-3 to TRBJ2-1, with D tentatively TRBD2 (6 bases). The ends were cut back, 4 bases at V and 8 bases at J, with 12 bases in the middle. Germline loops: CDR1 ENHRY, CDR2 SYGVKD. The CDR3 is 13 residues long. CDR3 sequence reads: CAISGLALDEQFF. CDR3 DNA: TGTGCCATCAGTGGGCTAGCGTTGGATGAGCAGTTCTTC.

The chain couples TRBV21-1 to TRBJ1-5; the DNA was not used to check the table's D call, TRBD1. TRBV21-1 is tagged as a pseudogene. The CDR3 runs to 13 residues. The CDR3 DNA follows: TGTGCCAGACCGGGACAGGGAGATCAGCCCCAGCATTTT. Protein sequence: CARPGQGDQPQHF.

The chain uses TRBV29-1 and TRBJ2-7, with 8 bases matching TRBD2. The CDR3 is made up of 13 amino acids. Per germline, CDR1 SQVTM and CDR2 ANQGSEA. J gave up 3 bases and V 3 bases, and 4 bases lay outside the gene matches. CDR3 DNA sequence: TGCAGCGTTGAGCTTGCGGGGGGCTACGAGCAGTACTTC. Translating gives CSVELAGGYEQYF.

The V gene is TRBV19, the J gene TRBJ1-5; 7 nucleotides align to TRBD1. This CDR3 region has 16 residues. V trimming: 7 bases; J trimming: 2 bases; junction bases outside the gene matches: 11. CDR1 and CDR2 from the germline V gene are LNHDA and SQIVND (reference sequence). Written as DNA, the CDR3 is TGTGCCAGTAAAATTGACAGGGATTCGGGCAATCAGCCCCAGCATTTT. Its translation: CASKIDRDSGNQPQHF.

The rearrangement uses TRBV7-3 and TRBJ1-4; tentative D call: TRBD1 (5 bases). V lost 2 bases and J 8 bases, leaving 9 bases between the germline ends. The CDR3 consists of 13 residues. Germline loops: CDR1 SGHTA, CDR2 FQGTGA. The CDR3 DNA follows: TGTGCCAGCAGCTTATTCAGGGCGGAAAAACTGTTTTTT. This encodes CASSLFRAEKLFF.

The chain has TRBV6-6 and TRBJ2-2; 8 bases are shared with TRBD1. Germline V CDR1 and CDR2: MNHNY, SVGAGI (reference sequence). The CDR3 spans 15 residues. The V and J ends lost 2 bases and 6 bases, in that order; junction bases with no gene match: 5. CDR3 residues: CASSYTGGLAGELFF. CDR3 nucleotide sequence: TGTGCCAGCAGTTACACAGGGGGTCTGGCCGGGGAGCTGTTTTTT.

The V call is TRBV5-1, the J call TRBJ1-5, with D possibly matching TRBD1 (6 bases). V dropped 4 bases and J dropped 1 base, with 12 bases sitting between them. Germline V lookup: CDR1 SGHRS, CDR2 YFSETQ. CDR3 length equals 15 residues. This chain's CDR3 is CASSAQGMSNQPQHF. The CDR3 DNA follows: TGCGCCAGCAGCGCACAGGGAATGAGCAATCAGCCCCAGCATTTT.

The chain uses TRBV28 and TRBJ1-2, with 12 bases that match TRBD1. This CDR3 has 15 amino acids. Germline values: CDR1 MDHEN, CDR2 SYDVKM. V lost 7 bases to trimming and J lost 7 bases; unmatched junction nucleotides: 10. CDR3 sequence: CASIDWDRGHLGYTF. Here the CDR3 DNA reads TGTGCCAGCATCGATTGGGACAGGGGGCATCTTGGCTACACCTTC.

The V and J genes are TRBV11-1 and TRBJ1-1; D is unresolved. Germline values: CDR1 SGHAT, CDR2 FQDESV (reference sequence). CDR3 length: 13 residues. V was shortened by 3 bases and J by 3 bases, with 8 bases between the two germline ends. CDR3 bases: TGTGCCAGCAGCTTTAACGGTGACACTGAAGCTTTCTTT. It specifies CASSFNGDTEAFF.

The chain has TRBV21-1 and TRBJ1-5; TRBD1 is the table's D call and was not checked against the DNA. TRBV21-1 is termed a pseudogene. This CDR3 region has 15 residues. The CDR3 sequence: CASSKATGMDQPQHF. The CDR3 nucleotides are TGTGCCAGCAGCAAAGCAACAGGAATGGATCAGCCCCAGCATTTT.

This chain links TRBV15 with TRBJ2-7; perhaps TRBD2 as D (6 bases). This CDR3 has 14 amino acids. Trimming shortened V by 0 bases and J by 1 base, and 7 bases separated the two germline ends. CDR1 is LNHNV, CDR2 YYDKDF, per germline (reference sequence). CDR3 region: CATSRDAGSYEQYF. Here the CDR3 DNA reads TGTGCCACCAGCAGAGACGCGGGATCCTACGAGCAGTACTTC. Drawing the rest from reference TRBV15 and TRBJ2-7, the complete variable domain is DAMVIQNPRYQVTQFGKPVTLSCSQTLNHNVMYWYQQKSSQAPKLLFHYYDKDFNNEADTPDNFQSRRPNTSFCFLDIRSPGLGDTAMYLCATSRDAGSYEQYFGPGTRLTVT.

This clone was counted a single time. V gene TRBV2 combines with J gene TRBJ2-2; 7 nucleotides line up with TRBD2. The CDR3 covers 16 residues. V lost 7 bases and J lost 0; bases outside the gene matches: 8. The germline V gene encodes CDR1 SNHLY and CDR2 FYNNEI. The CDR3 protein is CASNSGTTPNTGELFF. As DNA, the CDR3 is TGTGCCAGCAACAGCGGGACTACACCGAACACCGGGGAGCTGTTTTTT.

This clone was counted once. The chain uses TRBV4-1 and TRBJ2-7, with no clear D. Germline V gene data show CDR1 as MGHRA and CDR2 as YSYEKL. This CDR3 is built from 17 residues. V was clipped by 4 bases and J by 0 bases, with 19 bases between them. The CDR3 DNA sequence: TGCGCCAGCAGCCCGTCCAGCCCGGCCCGGGTCTCCTACGAGCAGTACTTC. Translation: CASSPSSPARVSYEQYF.

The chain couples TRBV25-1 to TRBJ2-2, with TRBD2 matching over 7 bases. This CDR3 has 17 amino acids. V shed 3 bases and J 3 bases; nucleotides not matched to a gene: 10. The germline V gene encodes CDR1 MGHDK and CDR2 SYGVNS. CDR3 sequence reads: CASSDVTQAGHTGELFF. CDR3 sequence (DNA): TGTGCCAGCAGTGATGTCACGCAAGCGGGGCACACCGGGGAGCTGTTTTTT.

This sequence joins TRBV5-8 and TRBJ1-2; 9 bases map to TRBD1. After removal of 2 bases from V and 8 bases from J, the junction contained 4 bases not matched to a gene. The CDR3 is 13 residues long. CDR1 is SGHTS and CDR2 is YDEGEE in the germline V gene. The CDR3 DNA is TGTGCCAGCAGCTTACAGGGGGCGGACGGCTACACCTTC. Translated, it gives CASSLQGADGYTF.

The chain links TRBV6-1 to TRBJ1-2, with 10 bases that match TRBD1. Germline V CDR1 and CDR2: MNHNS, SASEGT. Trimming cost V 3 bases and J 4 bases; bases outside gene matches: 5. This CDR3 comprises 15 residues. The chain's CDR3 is CASSDTTGGIYGYTF. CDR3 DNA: TGTGCCAGCAGTGACACGACAGGGGGCATCTATGGCTACACCTTC.

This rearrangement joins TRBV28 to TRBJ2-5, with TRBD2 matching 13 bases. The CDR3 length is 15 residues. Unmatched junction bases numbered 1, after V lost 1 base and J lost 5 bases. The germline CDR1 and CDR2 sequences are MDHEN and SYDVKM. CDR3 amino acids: CASSLLGLAGETQYF. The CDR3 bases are TGTGCCAGCAGTTTATTGGGACTAGCGGGGGAGACCCAGTACTTC.

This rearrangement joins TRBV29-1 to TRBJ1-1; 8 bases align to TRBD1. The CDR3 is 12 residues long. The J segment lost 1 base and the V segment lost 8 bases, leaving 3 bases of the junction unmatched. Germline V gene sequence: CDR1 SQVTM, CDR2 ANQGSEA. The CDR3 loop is CSTGQGNTEAFF. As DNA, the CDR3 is TGCAGCACAGGACAGGGGAACACTGAAGCTTTCTTT.

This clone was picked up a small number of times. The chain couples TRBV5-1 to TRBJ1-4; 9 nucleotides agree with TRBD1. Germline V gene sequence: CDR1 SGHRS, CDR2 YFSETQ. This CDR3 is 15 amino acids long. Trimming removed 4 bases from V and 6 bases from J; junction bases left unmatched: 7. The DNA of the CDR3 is TGCGCCAGCAGCCCGATGACAGGGGGGGATGAAAAACTGTTTTTT. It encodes CASSPMTGGDEKLFF.

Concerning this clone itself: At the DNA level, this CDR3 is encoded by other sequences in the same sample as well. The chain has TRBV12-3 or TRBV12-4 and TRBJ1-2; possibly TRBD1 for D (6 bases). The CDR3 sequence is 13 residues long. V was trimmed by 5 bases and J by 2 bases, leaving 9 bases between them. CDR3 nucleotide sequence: TGTGCCAGCAGTCCGAGGGGGAACTATGGCTACACCTTC. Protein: CASSPRGNYGYTF.